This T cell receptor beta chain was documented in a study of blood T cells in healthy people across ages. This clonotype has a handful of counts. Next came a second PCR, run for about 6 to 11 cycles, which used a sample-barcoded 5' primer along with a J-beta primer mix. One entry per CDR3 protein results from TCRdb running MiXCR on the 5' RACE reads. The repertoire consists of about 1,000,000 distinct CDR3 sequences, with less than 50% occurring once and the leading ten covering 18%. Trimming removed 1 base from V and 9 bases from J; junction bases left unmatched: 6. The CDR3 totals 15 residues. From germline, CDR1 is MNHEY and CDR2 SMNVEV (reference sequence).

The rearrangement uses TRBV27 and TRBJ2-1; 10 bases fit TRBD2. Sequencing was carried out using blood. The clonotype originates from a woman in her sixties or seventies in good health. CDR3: CASSLFHGTSVEQFF. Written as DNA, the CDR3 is TGTGCCAGCAGTTTATTTCACGGGACTAGCGTTGAGCAGTTCTTC.